These 14 T cell receptor beta chains were sequenced from one sample in a study of blood T cells in healthy people across ages. Using a J-beta primer mix together with a sample-barcoded 5' primer, a second PCR was run for about 6 to 11 cycles. TCRdb analysed the 5' RACE reads with MiXCR anew, one entry per CDR3 protein. This table holds fewer than 1 million distinct CDR3 sequences, approximately 48% found once. The sample was blood. Source of these receptors: a man between 60 and 75 years old in good health.

This clonotype was found a few times. The chain carries TRBV5-1 and TRBJ1-5, with 9 bases fitting TRBD1. This CDR3 has 15 amino acids. Germline V gives CDR1 SGHRS, CDR2 YFSETQ. Losses at the gene ends were 4 bases for V and 6 bases for J; bases not matched to a gene: 8. CDR3 region: CASSLGQGIRQPQHF. Written as DNA, the CDR3 is TGCGCCAGCAGCCTGGGACAGGGCATTCGTCAGCCCCAGCATTTT.

This rearrangement joins TRBV12-3 or TRBV12-4 to TRBJ1-2; no clear D gene. V gave up 7 bases and J gave up 4 bases, with 13 bases separating them. CDR3 size: 13 residues. CDR3 residues: CASNLQTSYGYTF. For the CDR3, the DNA is TGTGCCAGCAACCTACAGACCTCCTATGGCTACACCTTC.

The chain combines TRBV5-1 with TRBJ2-3; D is unclear. Between the trimmed V and J ends, which lost 1 base and 5 bases, there was a span of 17 bases. This CDR3 is 16 amino acids long. The germline CDR1 and CDR2 sequences are SGHRS and YFSETQ. CDR3 in amino acids: CASSLSQAGLGDTQYF. In DNA form, the CDR3 reads TGCGCCAGCAGCTTGTCCCAGGCAGGATTAGGAGATACGCAGTATTTT.

This clonotype showed up just a few times. This chain links TRBV20-1 with TRBJ1-6, with D perhaps matching TRBD1 (6 bases). The CDR3 contains 15 residues. CDR1 and CDR2 from the germline V gene are DFQATT and SNEGSKA (reference sequence). Between the trimmed V and J ends, which lost 0 bases and 5 bases, there was a span of 11 bases. In DNA form, the CDR3 reads TGCAGTGCTAGAGAAGGCGGACAGCATAATTCACCCCTCCACTTT. Amino acids: CSAREGGQHNSPLHF.

The rearrangement uses TRBV5-1 and TRBJ2-7; tentatively, D is TRBD1 or TRBD2 (5 bases each). Trimming took 3 bases from V and 3 from J, leaving 10 bases between them. CDR3 length: 13 amino acids. The V gene's germline CDR1 is SGHRS and CDR2 YFSETQ. In DNA, the CDR3 is TGCGCCAGCAGCTCGGGACCTGACTACGAGCAGTACTTC. Protein: CASSSGPDYEQYF.

DNA of the CDR3: TGTGCCAGCTCACCATGGGCAGGGGGCCGCACAGATACGCAGTATTTT. Translation: CASSPWAGGRTDTQYF. J is TRBJ2-3 and V is TRBV18; 8 nucleotides align to TRBD1. From germline, CDR1 is KGHSH and CDR2 LQKENI. After removal of 2 bases from V and 1 base from J, the junction contained 5 bases not matched to a gene. CDR3 length: 16 amino acids.

The chain recombines TRBV5-1 with TRBJ2-3; TRBD1 or TRBD2 may be the D gene (6 bases each). Germline assignment: CDR1 SGHRS and CDR2 YFSETQ. This CDR3 spans 15 amino acids. V was clipped by 0 bases and J by 4 bases, with 12 bases between them. The CDR3 reads CASSLGGARADTQYF. DNA of the CDR3: TGCGCCAGCAGCTTGGGGGGGGCCCGCGCAGATACGCAGTATTTT.

The chain recombines TRBV20-1 with TRBJ2-5; maybe TRBD1 (6 bases). Trimming shortened V by 3 bases and J by 5 bases, and 16 bases separated the two germline ends. Germline CDR1 DFQATT, CDR2 SNEGSKA (reference sequence). The CDR3 extends over 14 amino acids. This chain's CDR3 is CSASNPTGTETQYF. For the CDR3, the DNA is TGCAGTGCTAGTAACCCGACAGGCACGGAGACCCAGTACTTC.

This clonotype occurred a few times. This chain connects TRBV6-2 or TRBV6-3 to TRBJ1-2; D unresolved. V lost 7 bases and J 0 bases, leaving 15 bases between the germline ends. Germline CDR1 reads MNHEY; CDR2 reads SVGEGT. There are 15 residues in the CDR3. The CDR3 region has the DNA TGTGCCAGCAACGAGGATAAGGGAGCTAACTATGGCTACACCTTC. It is translated as CASNEDKGANYGYTF.

The V gene is TRBV5-6, the J gene TRBJ2-5; possibly TRBD2 for D (5 bases). Trimming stripped 4 bases from V and 11 bases from J, with 21 bases between. CDR1 and CDR2 from the germline V gene are SGHDT and YYEEEE. This CDR3 spans 14 amino acids. CDR3: CASSLGSRGGEQYF. CDR3 bases: TGTGCCAGCAGCCTTGGGAGCAGAGGTGGTGAGCAGTACTTC.

The sample holds one count of this clonotype. An end of the junction differs from the germline gene, which may be a read error. This rearrangement joins TRBV7-6 to TRBJ2-1; 8 nucleotides align to TRBD2. Germline V gene lookup returns CDR1 SGHVS and CDR2 FNYEAQ. The CDR3 loop spans 15 amino acids. CDR3: CAGSPDGGGYNEQFF. The CDR3 DNA follows: TGTGCCGGCAGTCCCGATGGCGGGGGGTACAATGAGCAGTTCTTC.

This clonotype occurred once. This sequence joins TRBV10-2 and TRBJ2-5, with D possibly matching TRBD1 (6 bases). The CDR3 is made up of 12 amino acids. Trimming removed 7 bases at V and 11 bases at J, with 17 bases between. CDR1 is WSHSY and CDR2 is SAAADI in the germline V gene. In nucleotides, the CDR3 is TGCGCCAGCACTTGGGGGCAGGGTGAGCAGTACTTC. This encodes CASTWGQGEQYF.

The V call is TRBV6-2 or TRBV6-3, the J call TRBJ2-7; 8 bases are a match to TRBD1. This CDR3 has 15 amino acids. The V gene end was trimmed by 8 bases and the J gene end by 3 bases; junction bases not matched to a gene: 12. In germline, CDR1 is MNHEY, CDR2 SVGEGT. The CDR3 nucleotides read TGTGCCAGCGAACCAAGGACAGGGAAGGACTACGAGCAGTACTTC. Translated: CASEPRTGKDYEQYF.

The J gene is TRBJ2-5, the V gene TRBV6-6; D may be TRBD2 (6 bases). Germline CDR1 reads MNHNY; CDR2 reads SVGAGI (reference sequence). The CDR3 is 14 residues long. The V gene lost 5 bases and the J gene lost 2 bases, with 12 bases spanning the gap. The CDR3 is CASSDGGPQETQYF. The CDR3 region has the DNA TGTGCCAGCAGTGACGGGGGACCGCAAGAGACCCAGTACTTC.